This is a list of T cell receptor beta chains from one sample in a study of cytomegalovirus exposure and HLA in healthy donors. Assay: immunoSEQ multiplex PCR; the TCRdb copy retains only in-frame clones and omits some. The sample carries 150,000 to 200,000 clones, 84% recorded once. The sequencing sample was made of PBMCs. The origin of the receptors is a girl between 5 and 17 years old in good health and CMV-seropositive. Each CDR3 is given without its conserved first and last residue. Fields, in order: CDR3 protein, CDR3 length, V gene, J gene.

ASSPIVKYNEQF	12	TRBV11-3	TRBJ2-1
ASSPREFGGYT	11	TRBV6-4	TRBJ1-2
ASSERGGFPGELF	13	TRBV7-3	TRBJ2-2
ASSDRDRNDSPLH	13	TRBV2	TRBJ1-6
ASSLILTGPLDGYT	14	TRBV7-9	TRBJ1-2
AWIPSTGRRGSYNSPLH	17	TRBV30	TRBJ1-6
ASSESVGREAF	11	TRBV10-1	TRBJ1-1
ASSQTGARNTEAF	13	TRBV9	TRBJ1-1
ASSIGTSGNEQF	12	TRBV27	TRBJ2-1
ASSFTGTGRTEAF	13	TRBV5-1	TRBJ1-1
ASSPRAGANTEAF	13	TRBV18	TRBJ1-1
ASSEQGARGYT	11	TRBV25-1	TRBJ1-2
ASSLVDSYEQY	11	TRBV5-6	TRBJ2-7
ASTREFGGYT	10	TRBV6-1	TRBJ1-2
ASSLGGTGVTEAF	13	TRBV7-9	TRBJ1-1
ASSELGQGSPYEQY	14	TRBV25-1	TRBJ2-7
ASSLNRQGNYGYT	13	TRBV27	TRBJ1-2
ASSSYPGQGRAGELF	15	TRBV7-9	TRBJ2-2
ASNPPAGNEQF	11	TRBV27	TRBJ2-1
ASTMRGGYNSPLH	13	TRBV19	TRBJ1-6